This TCR beta chain emerged from a study of T cell repertoires in cytomegalovirus infection. The overall study: TCR beta signatures that were public indicated CMV infection and matching HLA type.

This clonotype was recorded a few times. The antigen remains undetermined. Germline values: CDR1 MGHRA, CDR2 YSYEKL. The CDR3 runs 16 residues. Deletions cut 1 base from V and 7 bases from J, with 14 bases between. TCRdb ran MiXCR on the reads and lists one entry per CDR3 protein. The table lists about 890,000 distinct CDR3 sequences, roughly 30% of them singletons. The sequencing here drew on cultured CD8+ T cells from PBMCs, taken from culture after CMV antigen stimulation. This clonotype originated in a human donor in good health (CMV status not recorded). Some clones in this sample may be carry-over from other donors' samples. The chain uses TRBV4-1 and TRBJ1-6; possible D gene TRBD1, 5 bases. Written as DNA, the CDR3 is TGCGCCAGCAGCCAAGCCAGGGTTCCGTTAAATTCACCCCTCCACTTT. Amino acid sequence: CASSQARVPLNSPLHF.